This entry concerns a single TCR beta chain. Its antigen is currently unknown. TCR beta CDR3 sequences were amplified from RNA transcripts. In the first-round RT-PCR of the TCR CDR3, the HTBI primer set was used. A single record per CDR3 protein comes from TCRdb applying MiXCR to the multiplex PCR reads. The sample lists some 700,000 distinct CDR3 sequences, about 18% occurring once. These data belong to a study of T cells in Graves' hyperthyroidism and ophthalmopathy. Study-level findings and limits: Most expanded thyroid clonotypes above 0.001 also appeared in blood.

The CDR3 has 16 amino acids. Germline V gene lookup returns CDR1 DFQATT and CDR2 SNEGSKA (reference sequence). V shed 3 bases, J shed 3 bases, and the junction held 13 bases outside the gene matches. Patients aged 18 to 65 had newly diagnosed hyperthyroidism of under 2 months' duration. The source material was blood. This chain connects TRBV20-1 to TRBJ2-7, with TRBD2 matching 8 bases. This clonotype was sampled from a man in his fifties or sixties with Graves' hyperthyroidism. CDR3 loop: CSASLWTSRRSYEQYF. CDR3 sequence (DNA): TGCAGTGCTAGCTTATGGACTAGCAGGCGTAGCTACGAGCAGTACTTC.